Below are 16 T cell receptor beta chains sequenced from a single sample in a study of post-analysis software for immune sequencing data. Study observations and caveats: There were a handful of TRBV segments more frequent in patients than controls, and TRBV5-6, TRBV5-1 and TRBV20-1 were among them.

No antigen has been assigned to these receptors. Built from TCR beta cDNA, the libraries had unique molecular identifiers in them. Using its own MiXCR run on the PCR reads, TCRdb lists one record per CDR3 protein. The table records 150,000 to 200,000 distinct CDR3 sequences, roughly 31% of them present only once. The sample was blood. These receptors all stem from a girl between 5 and 17 years old with multiple sclerosis.

The chain carries TRBV6-4 and TRBJ2-1, with unresolved D. This CDR3 has 15 amino acids. CDR1 is MRHNA and CDR2 is SNTAGT in the germline V gene. With 2 bases removed from V and 2 bases from J, the gap between germline ends came to 10 bases. Written as DNA, the CDR3 is TGTGCCAGCAGTGACGGGTTTGGCCCCTACAATGAGCAGTTCTTC. Translated: CASSDGFGPYNEQFF.

This chain uses TRBV28 with TRBJ2-1, with D perhaps TRBD2 (6 bases). V gave up 6 bases and J gave up 12 bases, with 15 bases separating them. This CDR3 comprises 12 residues. Germline assignment: CDR1 MDHEN and CDR2 SYDVKM. The CDR3 protein is CASSLVWGGQFF. The CDR3 bases are TGTGCCAGCAGCCTAGTGTGGGGAGGGCAGTTCTTC.

Points on this clonotype: This could be a read error, since a much larger clone is one nucleotide away. The chain recombines TRBV20-1 with TRBJ2-5; 8 positions agree with TRBD2. The CDR3 covers 12 residues. Germline trimming cut 6 bases from V and 11 bases from J; bases unmatched to any gene: 11. Germline CDR1 reads DFQATT; CDR2 reads SNEGSKA (reference sequence). The CDR3 sequence: CSAGGGKGKQYF. As DNA, the CDR3 is TGCAGTGCCGGGGGGGGTAAGGGCAAGCAGTACTTC.

Many counts were recorded for this clonotype. The chain's CDR3 is CASSLGDYNNEQFF. Written as DNA, the CDR3 is TGTGCCAGCAGCTTAGGGGACTATAACAATGAGCAGTTCTTC. The V gene is TRBV7-2, the J gene TRBJ2-1; 7 bases match TRBD2. CDR1 is SGHTA and CDR2 is FQGNSA in the germline V gene. Trimming at V came to 1 base and at J to 5 bases, leaving 2 bases not matched to a gene. The CDR3 totals 14 residues.

This clonotype was seen ten or more times. This chain joins TRBV4-1 and TRBJ2-7, with D possibly TRBD1 on 6 matching bases. The V end was cut by 0 bases, the J end by 5 bases, with 14 bases between. Germline CDR1 is MGHRA and CDR2 is YSYEKL. This CDR3 is 15 amino acids long. The CDR3 DNA follows: TGCGCCAGCAGCCAAGATCTCAACAGGGTTGACGAGCAGTACTTC. This gives the protein CASSQDLNRVDEQYF.

This clonotype was seen a few times. The rearrangement uses TRBV20-1 and TRBJ1-1, with TRBD1 matching over 7 bases. Germline CDR1 DFQATT, CDR2 SNEGSKA (reference sequence). The CDR3 has 13 amino acids. The J segment lost 1 base and the V segment lost 6 bases, leaving 5 bases of the junction unmatched. The CDR3 loop reads CSALGTENTEAFF. For the CDR3, the DNA is TGCAGTGCCCTGGGGACAGAGAACACTGAAGCTTTCTTT.

This clonotype was observed at least ten times. The chain employs TRBV4-1 and TRBJ2-1, with D maybe TRBD2 (5 bases). Trimming took 2 bases from V and 6 from J, leaving 14 bases between them. This CDR3 region has 15 residues. Germline loops: CDR1 MGHRA, CDR2 YSYEKL. DNA for the CDR3: TGCGCCAGCAGCCAAATCGGGCTAGCTCGCAATGAGCAGTTCTTC. This encodes CASSQIGLARNEQFF.

This clonotype was detected once. This may stem from a read error, because a much larger clone lies one nucleotide away. The gene calls are TRBV5-1 and TRBJ2-7, with no clear D. Germline V lookup: CDR1 SGHRS, CDR2 YFSETQ. This CDR3 comprises 12 residues. For the CDR3, the DNA is TGCGCCAGCTATCAGGATTCCTACGAGCGGTACTTC. Translation gives CASYQDSYERYF.

The J gene is TRBJ2-7, the V gene TRBV18; 11 nucleotides align to TRBD1. Germline values: CDR1 KGHSH, CDR2 LQKENI. The CDR3 is 15 amino acids. V lost 10 bases, J lost 1 base, and 9 bases stayed unmatched. CDR3 nucleotides: TGTGCCAACTTGAAGGGGACAGGGGGGTCCTACGAGCAGTACTTC. It codes for CANLKGTGGSYEQYF.

This clonotype was counted a few times. This chain connects TRBV7-9 to TRBJ1-1, with D possibly being TRBD1 (6 bases). Trimming removed 1 base from V and 3 bases from J, with 15 bases in between. CDR3 length: 16 residues. Looked up from germline, CDR1 is SEHNR and CDR2 is FQNEAQ (reference sequence). CDR3 in DNA: TGTGCCAGCAGCTTAGGACCCGGGACAAGGGACACTGAAGCTTTCTTT. Amino acid sequence: CASSLGPGTRDTEAFF.

The CDR3 nucleotides read TGCGCCAGCAGCCAAGAAGGGGGATCCTACAATGAGCAGTTCTTC. Amino acids: CASSQEGGSYNEQFF. The chain uses TRBV4-1 and TRBJ2-1; a weak D match, TRBD1 (6 bases). Trimming stripped 0 bases from V and 1 base from J, with 7 bases between. Germline values: CDR1 MGHRA, CDR2 YSYEKL. The CDR3 covers 15 residues.

This rearrangement joins TRBV2 to TRBJ2-5, with 8 nucleotides matching TRBD2. V shed 6 bases, J shed 2 bases, and the junction held 8 bases outside the gene matches. Germline assignment: CDR1 SNHLY and CDR2 FYNNEI. This CDR3 has 15 amino acids. The CDR3 is CASRKAGAAQETQYF. CDR3 bases: TGTGCCAGCAGGAAAGCGGGAGCGGCGCAAGAGACCCAGTACTTC.

This clonotype was seen a handful of times. The chain combines TRBV5-1 with TRBJ2-3; 9 positions agree with TRBD1. Germline V lookup: CDR1 SGHRS, CDR2 YFSETQ. Germline trimming cut 5 bases from V and 6 bases from J; bases unmatched to any gene: 10. This CDR3 has 15 amino acids. CDR3 sequence reads: CASRITGGQEDTQYF. As DNA, the CDR3 is TGCGCCAGCAGAATCACAGGGGGCCAAGAGGATACGCAGTATTTT.

This clonotype has ten or more counts. CDR3 nucleotides: TGTGCCAGCAGCTCGGGAACTACGCAGTATTTT. It yields the protein CASSSGTTQYF. The chain uses TRBV11-2 and TRBJ2-3; TRBD2 is a possible D gene (5 bases). The CDR3 spans 11 residues. The V end was cut by 4 bases, the J end by 8 bases, with 7 bases between. Germline CDR1 SGHAT, CDR2 FQNNGV. The full variable domain, completed using reference TRBV11-2 and TRBJ2-3, is EAGVAQSPRYKIIEKRQSVAFWCNPISGHATLYWYQQILGQGPKLLIQFQNNGVVDDSQLPKDRFSAERLKGVDSTLKIQPAKLEDSAVYLCASSSGTTQYFGPGTRLTVL.

The chain employs TRBV25-1 and TRBJ1-1; the match to TRBD1 covers 8 bases. The CDR3 has 13 amino acids. Germline lookup yields CDR1 MGHDK and CDR2 SYGVNS. The junction had 1 base not matched to a gene; V was cut back by 6 bases and J by 1 base. CDR3 sequence: CASRGQGNTEAFF. The CDR3 coding sequence is TGTGCCAGCAGAGGACAGGGGAACACTGAAGCTTTCTTT.

This clonotype has a handful of counts. The rearrangement links TRBV7-8 to TRBJ2-2; possible D gene TRBD2, 6 bases. The germline V gene encodes CDR1 SGHVS and CDR2 FQNEAQ. V was trimmed by 2 bases and J by 6 bases, leaving 16 bases between them. The CDR3 loop spans 16 amino acids. The CDR3 is CASSLLLTGEPGELFF. DNA for the CDR3: TGTGCCAGCAGCTTATTATTGACGGGGGAACCCGGGGAGCTGTTTTTT.